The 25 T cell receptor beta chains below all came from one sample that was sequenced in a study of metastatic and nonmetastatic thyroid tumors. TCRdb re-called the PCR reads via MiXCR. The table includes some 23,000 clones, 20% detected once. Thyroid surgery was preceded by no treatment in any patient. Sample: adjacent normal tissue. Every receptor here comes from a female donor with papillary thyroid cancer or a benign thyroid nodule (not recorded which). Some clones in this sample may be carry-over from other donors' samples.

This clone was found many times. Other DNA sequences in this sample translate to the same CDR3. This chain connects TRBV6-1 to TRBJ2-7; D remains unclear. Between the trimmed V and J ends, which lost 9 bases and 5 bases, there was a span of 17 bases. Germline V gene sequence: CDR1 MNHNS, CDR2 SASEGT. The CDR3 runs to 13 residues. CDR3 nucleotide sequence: TGTGCCAGTCTGGGATTAGCAGGAGACGAGCAGTACTTC. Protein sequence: CASLGLAGDEQYF.

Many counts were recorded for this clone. CDR3 loop: CASSLNRGNSPLHF. CDR3 nucleotides: TGCGCCAGCAGCTTAAACAGGGGTAATTCACCCCTCCACTTT. The gene calls are TRBV5-1 and TRBJ1-6; 7 bases line up with TRBD1. V gave up 2 bases and J gave up 6 bases; unmatched junction bases: 2. The CDR3 spans 14 residues. Germline values: CDR1 SGHRS, CDR2 YFSETQ.

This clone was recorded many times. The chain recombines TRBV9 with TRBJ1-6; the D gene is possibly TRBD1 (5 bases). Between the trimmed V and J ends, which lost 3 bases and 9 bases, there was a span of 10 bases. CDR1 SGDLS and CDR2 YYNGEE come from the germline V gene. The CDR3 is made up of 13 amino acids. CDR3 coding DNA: TGTGCCAGCAGCGGAACCCAGGGTTCACCCCTCCACTTT. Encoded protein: CASSGTQGSPLHF.

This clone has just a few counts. CDR3 residues: CASSQEGSPYGYTF. CDR3 sequence (DNA): TGTGCCAGCAGCCAAGAGGGCAGTCCTTATGGCTACACCTTC. The V and J genes are TRBV3-1 and TRBJ1-2; D is unclear. The CDR3 sequence is 14 residues long. Germline-derived CDR1 and CDR2 are LGHDT and YNNKEL (reference sequence). Between the trimmed V and J ends, which lost 0 bases and 5 bases, there was a span of 10 bases.

The CDR3 DNA follows: TGTGCCAGCAGCCAAGAGATCGGTGCCAAAAACATTCAGTACTTC. Its protein product is CASSQEIGAKNIQYF. The chain combines TRBV14 with TRBJ2-4, with no clear D. V shed 0 bases and J shed 1 base, with 7 bases lying between them. The germline V gene encodes CDR1 SGHDN and CDR2 FVKESK. CDR3 length equals 15 residues.

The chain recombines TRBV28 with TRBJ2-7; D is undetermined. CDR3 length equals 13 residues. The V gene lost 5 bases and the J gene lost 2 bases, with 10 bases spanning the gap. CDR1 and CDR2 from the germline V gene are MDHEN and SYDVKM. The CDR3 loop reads CASSPAGAYEQYF. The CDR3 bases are TGTGCCAGCAGTCCCGCAGGAGCCTACGAGCAGTACTTC.

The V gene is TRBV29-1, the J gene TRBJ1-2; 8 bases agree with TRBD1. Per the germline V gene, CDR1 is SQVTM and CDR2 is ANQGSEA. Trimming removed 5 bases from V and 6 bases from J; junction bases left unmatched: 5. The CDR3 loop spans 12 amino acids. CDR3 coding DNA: TGCAGCGTTACCGGGACAGGAAATGGCTACACCTTC. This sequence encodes CSVTGTGNGYTF.

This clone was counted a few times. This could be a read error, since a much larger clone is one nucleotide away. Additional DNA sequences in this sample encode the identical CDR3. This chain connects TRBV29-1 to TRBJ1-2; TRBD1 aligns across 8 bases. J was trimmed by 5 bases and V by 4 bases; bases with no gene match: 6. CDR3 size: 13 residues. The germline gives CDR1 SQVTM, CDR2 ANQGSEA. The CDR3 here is CSVASGGAYGYTF. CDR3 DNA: TGCAGCGTTGCATCAGGGGGCGCGTATGGCTACACCTTC.

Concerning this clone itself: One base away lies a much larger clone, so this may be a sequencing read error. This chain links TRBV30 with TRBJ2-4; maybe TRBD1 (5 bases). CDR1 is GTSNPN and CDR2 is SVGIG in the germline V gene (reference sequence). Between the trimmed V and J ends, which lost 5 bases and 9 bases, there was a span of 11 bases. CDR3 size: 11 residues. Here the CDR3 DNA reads TGTGCCTGGGGGGCAACGAGCATTCAGTACTTC. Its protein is CAWGATSIQYF.

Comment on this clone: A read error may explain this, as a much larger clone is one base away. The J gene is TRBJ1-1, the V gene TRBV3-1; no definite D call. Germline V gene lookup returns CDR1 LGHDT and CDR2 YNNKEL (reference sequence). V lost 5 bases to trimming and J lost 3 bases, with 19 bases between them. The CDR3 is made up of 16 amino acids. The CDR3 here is CASSKGIQASDTEAFF. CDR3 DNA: TGTGCCAGCAGCAAGGGCATCCAAGCCTCGGACACTGAAGCTTTCTTT.

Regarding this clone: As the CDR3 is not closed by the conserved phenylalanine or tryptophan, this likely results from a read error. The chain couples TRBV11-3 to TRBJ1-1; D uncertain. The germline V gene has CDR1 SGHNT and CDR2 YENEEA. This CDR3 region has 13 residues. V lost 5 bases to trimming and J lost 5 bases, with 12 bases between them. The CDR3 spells CASSLSELTEAFL. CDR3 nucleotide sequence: TGTGCCAGCAGCCTTTCGGAATTGACTGAAGCTTTCTTA.

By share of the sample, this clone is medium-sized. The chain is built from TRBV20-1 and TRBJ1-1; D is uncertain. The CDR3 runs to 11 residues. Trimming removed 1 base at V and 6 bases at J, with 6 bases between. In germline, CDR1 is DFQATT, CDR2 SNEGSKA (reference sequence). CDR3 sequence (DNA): TGCAGTGCTAGAGTGGTGGCTGAAGCTTTCTTT. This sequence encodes CSARVVAEAFF.

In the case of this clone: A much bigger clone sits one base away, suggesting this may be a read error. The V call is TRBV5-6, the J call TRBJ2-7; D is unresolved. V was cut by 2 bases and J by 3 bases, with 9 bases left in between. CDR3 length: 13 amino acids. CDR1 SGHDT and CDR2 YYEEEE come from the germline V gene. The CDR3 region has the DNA TGTGCCAGCAGCTTTTATTACAGCTACGAGCAGTACTTC. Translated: CASSFYYSYEQYF.

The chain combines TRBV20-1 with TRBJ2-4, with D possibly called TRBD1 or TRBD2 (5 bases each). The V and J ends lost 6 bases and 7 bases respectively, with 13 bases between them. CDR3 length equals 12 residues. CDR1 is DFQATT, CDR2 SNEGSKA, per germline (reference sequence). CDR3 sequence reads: CSAEGTSNIQYF. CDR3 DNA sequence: TGCAGTGCCGAGGGGACCTCCAACATTCAGTACTTC.

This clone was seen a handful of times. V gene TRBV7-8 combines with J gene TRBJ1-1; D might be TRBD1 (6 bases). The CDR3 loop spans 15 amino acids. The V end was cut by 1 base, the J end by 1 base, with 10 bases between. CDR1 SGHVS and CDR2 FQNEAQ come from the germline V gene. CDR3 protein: CASSLDRVANTEAFF. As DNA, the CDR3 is TGTGCCAGCAGCTTAGACAGGGTTGCGAACACTGAAGCTTTCTTT.

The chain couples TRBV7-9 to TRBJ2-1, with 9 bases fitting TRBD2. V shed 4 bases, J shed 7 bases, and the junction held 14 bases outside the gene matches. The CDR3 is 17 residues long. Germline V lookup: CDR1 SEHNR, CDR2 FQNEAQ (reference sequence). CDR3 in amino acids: CASSSRTLAGVLNEQFF. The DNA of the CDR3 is TGTGCCAGCAGCTCGCGGACTTTAGCGGGAGTACTGAATGAGCAGTTCTTC.

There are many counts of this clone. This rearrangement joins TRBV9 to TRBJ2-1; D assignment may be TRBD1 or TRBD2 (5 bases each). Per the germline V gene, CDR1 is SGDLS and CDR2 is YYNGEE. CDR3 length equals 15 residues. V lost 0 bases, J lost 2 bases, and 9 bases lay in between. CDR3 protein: CASSVGDLPYNEQFF. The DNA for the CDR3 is TGTGCCAGCAGCGTAGGGGACCTACCCTACAATGAGCAGTTCTTC.

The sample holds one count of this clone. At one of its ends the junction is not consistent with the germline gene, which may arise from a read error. The CDR3 nucleotides are TGTGCCAGCAGCGCGTGGGCGGGCCCCGGGGAGCCGCAGCATTTT. Protein: CASSAWAGPGEPQHF. The chain is built from TRBV7-2 and TRBJ1-5; no reliable D call. Looked up from germline, CDR1 is SGHTA and CDR2 is FQGNSA. The CDR3 totals 15 residues. Complete variable domain (other parts from reference TRBV7-2 and TRBJ1-5): GAGVSQSPSNKVTEKGKDVELRCDPISGHTALYWYRQSLGQGLEFLIYFQGNSAPDKSGLPSDRFSAERTGGSVSTLTIQRTQQEDSAVYLCASSAWAGPGEPQHFGDGTRLSIL.

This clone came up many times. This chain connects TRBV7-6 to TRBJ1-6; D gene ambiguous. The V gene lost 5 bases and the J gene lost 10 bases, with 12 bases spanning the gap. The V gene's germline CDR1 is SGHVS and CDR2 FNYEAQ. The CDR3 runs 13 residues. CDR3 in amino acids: CASSLQADSPLHF. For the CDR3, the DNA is TGTGCCAGCAGCCTGCAGGCCGACTCACCCCTCCACTTT.

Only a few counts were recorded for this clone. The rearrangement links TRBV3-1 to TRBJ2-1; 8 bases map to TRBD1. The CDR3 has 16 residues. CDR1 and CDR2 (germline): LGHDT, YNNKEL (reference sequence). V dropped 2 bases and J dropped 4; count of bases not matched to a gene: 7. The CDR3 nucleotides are TGTGCCAGCAGCCAACTGGAGACAGGGGTATACAATGAGCAGTTCTTC. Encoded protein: CASSQLETGVYNEQFF.

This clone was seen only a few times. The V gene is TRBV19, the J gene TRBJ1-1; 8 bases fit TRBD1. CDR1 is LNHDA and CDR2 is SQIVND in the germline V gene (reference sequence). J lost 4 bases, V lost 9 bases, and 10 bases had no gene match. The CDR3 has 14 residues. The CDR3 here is CASADQGAATEAFF. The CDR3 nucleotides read TGTGCCAGCGCCGATCAGGGGGCGGCCACTGAAGCTTTCTTT.

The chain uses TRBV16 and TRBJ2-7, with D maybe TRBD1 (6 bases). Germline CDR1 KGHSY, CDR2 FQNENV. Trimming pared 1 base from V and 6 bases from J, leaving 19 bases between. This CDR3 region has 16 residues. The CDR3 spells CASSQWREEGVGEQYF. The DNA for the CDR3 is TGTGCCAGCAGCCAATGGCGCGAAGAGGGGGTGGGCGAGCAGTACTTC.

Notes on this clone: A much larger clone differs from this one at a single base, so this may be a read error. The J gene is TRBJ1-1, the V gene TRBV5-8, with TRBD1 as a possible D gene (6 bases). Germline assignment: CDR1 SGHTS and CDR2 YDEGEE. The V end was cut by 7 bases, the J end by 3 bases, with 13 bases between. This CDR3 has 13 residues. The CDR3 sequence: CASVSDSHTEAFF. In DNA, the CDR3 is TGTGCCAGCGTCTCGGACAGTCACACTGAAGCTTTCTTT.

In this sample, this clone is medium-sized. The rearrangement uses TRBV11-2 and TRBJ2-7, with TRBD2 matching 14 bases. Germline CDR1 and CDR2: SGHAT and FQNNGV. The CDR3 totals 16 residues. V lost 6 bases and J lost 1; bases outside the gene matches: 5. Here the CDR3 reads CASSKTSGRGSYEQYF. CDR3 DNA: TGTGCCAGCAGTAAGACTAGCGGGAGGGGGTCCTACGAGCAGTACTTC.

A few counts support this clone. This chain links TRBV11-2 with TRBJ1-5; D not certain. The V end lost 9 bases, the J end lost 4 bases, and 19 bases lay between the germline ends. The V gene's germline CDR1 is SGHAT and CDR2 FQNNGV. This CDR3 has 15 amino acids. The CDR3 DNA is TGTGCCAGTATCTTAGGTCAAATCCCTAATCAGCCCCAGCATTTT. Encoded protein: CASILGQIPNQPQHF.